Below, 26 T cell receptor beta chains from the same sample are listed, as sequenced in a study of Ad26.COV2.S vaccination and SARS-CoV-2 variants (dated by TCRdb to about 2021). What the treatment or condition label conveys for this sample: about 20 received Ad26.COV2.S at low or high dose, single or two shots; several received placebo; per-sample allocation not given. Repertoires of vaccine and placebo recipients were sequenced from samples collected on day 63 after the first injection. The receptor library was made with the immunoSEQ multiplex PCR assay. Not all clones reach the TCRdb copy of this immuneACCESS table, which keeps in-frame sequences only. Checked studies attribute under half of the gap to unresolved V genes and leave the rest unexplained. The sample table lists roughly 400,000 clones, 90% of them with a count of one. Around 4.2% of the sample lies in the top ten. The specimen was peripheral blood, collected in a trial of Ad26.COV2.S vaccine versus placebo. These receptors were obtained from a person aged 18-60 years who received the Ad26.COV2.S COVID-19 vaccine or a placebo.

This clone came up once. The chain recombines TRBV5-1 with TRBJ2-1; D is perhaps TRBD2 (7 bases). The CDR3 consists of 14 residues. Germline CDR1 is SGHRS and CDR2 is YFSETQ. V shed 0 bases and J shed 13 bases, with 17 bases lying between them. Here the CDR3 DNA reads TGCGCCAGCAGCTTGGCGCTAGCGGAGGGGGAACAGTTCTTC. Amino acid sequence: CASSLALAEGEQFF.

The V gene is TRBV3-1 (or the pseudogene TRBV3-2), the J gene TRBJ1-4; D gene ambiguous. Looked up from germline, CDR1 is LGHDT and CDR2 is YNNKEL (reference sequence). This CDR3 has 15 residues. The V end was cut by 5 bases, the J end by 0 bases, with 10 bases between. CDR3 DNA sequence: TGTGCCAGCAGCACCGGGCCGACAACTAATGAAAAACTGTTTTTT. Its protein product is CASSTGPTTNEKLFF.

The rearrangement links TRBV28 to TRBJ2-2; D gene unclear. The CDR3 has 17 amino acids. Trimming pared 7 bases from V and 0 bases from J, leaving 18 bases between. Per the germline V gene, CDR1 is MDHEN and CDR2 is SYDVKM. This CDR3 is CASTNVGSQTNTGELFF. In DNA, the CDR3 is TGTGCCAGCACTAATGTAGGCAGCCAGACGAACACCGGGGAGCTGTTTTTT.

The chain joins TRBV27 to TRBJ1-2; perhaps TRBD1 as D (5 bases). Germline values: CDR1 MNHEY, CDR2 SMNVEV (reference sequence). Trimming took 3 bases from V and 3 from J, leaving 14 bases between them. This CDR3 comprises 15 residues. CDR3 nucleotide sequence: TGTGCCAGCAGTTTCTTGGCAGGGAGTGACTATGGCTACACCTTC. Translation: CASSFLAGSDYGYTF.

The chain couples TRBV2 to TRBJ1-1, with D possibly TRBD1 on 5 matching bases. CDR1 SNHLY and CDR2 FYNNEI come from the germline V gene. The CDR3 runs to 15 residues. V was clipped by 8 bases and J by 1 base, with 17 bases between them. The CDR3 region has the DNA TGTGCCAGCGTTAGGCCAGGGACGAGGAACACTGAAGCTTTCTTT. Translating it yields CASVRPGTRNTEAFF.

This chain uses TRBV11-2 with TRBJ1-2, with D uncertain. Trimming stripped 4 bases from V and 2 bases from J, with 11 bases between. Germline assignment: CDR1 SGHAT and CDR2 FQNNGV. The CDR3 loop spans 14 amino acids. The CDR3 coding sequence is TGTGCCAGCAGCTCTAAAGTTGTGAACTATGGCTACACCTTC. Its protein is CASSSKVVNYGYTF.

The table lists this clone with a count of one. The rearrangement joins TRBV27 to TRBJ2-1, with D possibly TRBD1 on 6 matching bases. Germline V lookup: CDR1 MNHEY, CDR2 SMNVEV (reference sequence). Trimming cost V 8 bases and J 1 base, with 18 bases left between them. CDR3 size: 16 residues. CDR3: CASRSLRGSSYNEQFF. CDR3 sequence (DNA): TGTGCCAGCCGATCCCTCAGGGGATCGTCCTACAATGAGCAGTTCTTC.

The chain combines TRBV7-2 with TRBJ2-1; D remains unclear. The CDR3 is made up of 12 amino acids. Germline values: CDR1 SGHTA, CDR2 FQGNSA. Trimming took off 1 base at V and 6 bases at J, with 4 bases between the two ends. This CDR3 reads CASSLVGNEQFF. The CDR3 DNA reads TGTGCCAGCAGCTTAGTGGGCAATGAGCAGTTCTTC.

CDR3 DNA: TGTGCCACCATCCCTTTTGGGGGAGTTGTCCCCAACACTGAAGCTTTCTTT. Residues: CATIPFGGVVPNTEAFF. The chain couples TRBV15 to TRBJ1-1, with D maybe TRBD1 (5 bases). V lost 7 bases to trimming and J lost 2 bases, with 23 bases between them. The CDR3 length is 17 residues. Germline lookup yields CDR1 LNHNV and CDR2 YYDKDF (reference sequence).

V usage is TRBV7-6 and J usage is TRBJ2-7; 11 positions agree with TRBD1. Germline loops: CDR1 SGHVS, CDR2 FNYEAQ. V lost 5 bases and J lost 0; bases outside the gene matches: 3. CDR3 size: 15 residues. For the CDR3, the DNA is TGTGCCAGCAGCCAAGGGACAGGGGGCTCCTACGAGCAGTACTTC. Amino acids: CASSQGTGGSYEQYF.

The chain employs TRBV7-7 and TRBJ2-6, with 7 bases aligning to TRBD1. Trimming took 5 bases from V and 2 from J; bases not matched to a gene: 9. The CDR3 consists of 17 residues. Germline-derived CDR1 and CDR2 are SSHAT and FNYEAQ (reference sequence). CDR3: CASSNSPQGAGANVLTF. CDR3 coding DNA: TGTGCCAGCAGCAACTCCCCGCAGGGGGCTGGGGCCAACGTCCTGACTTTC.

The sample holds one count of this clone. CDR3 nucleotide sequence: TGTGCCAGCAGCCAACGGGACAGGGCCACCGGGGAGCTGTTTTTT. Translating gives CASSQRDRATGELFF. The chain is built from TRBV3-1 (or the pseudogene TRBV3-2) and TRBJ2-2; 9 bases match TRBD1. The CDR3 is 15 amino acids. Losses at the gene ends were 2 bases for V and 4 bases for J; bases not matched to a gene: 2. Germline loops: CDR1 LGHDT, CDR2 YNNKEL (reference sequence).

The V call is TRBV12-3 or TRBV12-4, the J call TRBJ2-7, with TRBD2 as a possible D gene (6 bases). V was cut by 7 bases and J by 5 bases, with 12 bases left in between. The CDR3 extends over 12 amino acids. The CDR3 nucleotides are TGTGCCAGCACGGGGGTATTCCACGAGCAGTACTTC. This sequence encodes CASTGVFHEQYF.

The gene calls are TRBV5-4 and TRBJ2-7; no reliable D call. V was shortened by 1 base and J by 2 bases, with 7 bases between the two germline ends. Germline lookup yields CDR1 SGHNT and CDR2 YYREEE (reference sequence). The CDR3 extends over 13 amino acids. DNA for the CDR3: TGTGCCAGCAGCTTGAACAGTGCCTACGAGCAGTACTTC. It is translated as CASSLNSAYEQYF. The full variable domain, with the rest looked up from reference TRBV5-4 and TRBJ2-7, is ETGVTQSPTHLIKTRGQQVTLRCSSQSGHNTVSWYQQALGQGPQFIFQYYREEENGRGNFPPRFSGLQFPNYSSELNVNALELDDSALYLCASSLNSAYEQYFGPGTRLTVT.

V usage is TRBV6-2 or TRBV6-3 and J usage is TRBJ2-7; 8 bases fit TRBD2. CDR1 and CDR2 (germline): MNHEY, SVGEGT. The length of the CDR3 is 16 residues. The V segment lost 5 bases and the J segment 5 bases; nucleotides outside the gene matches: 14. CDR3 in amino acids: CASSAAGGASLNEQYF. CDR3 nucleotides: TGTGCCAGCAGTGCCGCGGGGGGCGCCTCGTTGAACGAGCAGTACTTC.

This clone has more than one count but fewer than ten. The genes are TRBV7-9 and TRBJ1-1; the D gene is possibly TRBD1 (5 bases). The CDR3 runs to 12 residues. Germline V gene data show CDR1 as SEHNR and CDR2 as FQNEAQ (reference sequence). The germline V and J ends were trimmed by 6 bases and 5 bases, with 10 bases remaining between them. This CDR3 reads CASRRGRTEAFF. As DNA, the CDR3 is TGTGCCAGCAGAAGGGGTCGGACTGAAGCTTTCTTT.

The chain has TRBV28 and TRBJ2-5, with 10 bases fitting TRBD1. Germline V gene lookup returns CDR1 MDHEN and CDR2 SYDVKM. After removal of 5 bases from V and 10 bases from J, the junction contained 16 bases not matched to a gene. The CDR3 is made up of 16 amino acids. DNA for the CDR3: TGTGCCAGCAGTCCACCCGGGACAGGGGCCCCACTCTTCCAGTACTTC. Translated, it gives CASSPPGTGAPLFQYF.

This chain joins TRBV28 and TRBJ2-7; D is possibly TRBD2 (6 bases). The CDR3 length is 12 residues. CDR1 is MDHEN and CDR2 is SYDVKM in the germline V gene. V lost 7 bases, J lost 7 bases, and 14 bases lay in between. The DNA of the CDR3 is TGTGCCAGCACGGAGCAAGGGAGGGAGCAGTACTTC. It yields the protein CASTEQGREQYF.

The J gene is TRBJ1-5, the V gene TRBV5-1; possible D gene TRBD1, 5 bases. V lost 0 bases and J lost 3, with 10 bases in between. Germline-derived CDR1 and CDR2 are SGHRS and YFSETQ. The CDR3 length is 15 residues. CDR3 sequence: CASSLAGGFNQPQHF. CDR3 bases: TGCGCCAGCAGCTTGGCGGGGGGTTTCAATCAGCCCCAGCATTTT.

The chain couples TRBV28 to TRBJ2-6; D perhaps matches TRBD2 (5 bases). The CDR3 extends over 16 amino acids. V was shortened by 3 bases and J by 2 bases, with 11 bases between the two germline ends. Germline V gene sequence: CDR1 MDHEN, CDR2 SYDVKM. The CDR3 reads CASSFLGSAGANVLTF. Written as DNA, the CDR3 is TGTGCCAGCAGTTTTTTGGGTAGCGCTGGGGCCAACGTCCTGACTTTC.

The CDR3 loop reads CASSLFLSTGTLAYEQYF. CDR3 coding DNA: TGTGCCAGCAGCTTATTTTTAAGTACAGGGACCTTAGCCTACGAGCAGTACTTC. The V gene is TRBV13, the J gene TRBJ2-7, with D perhaps matching TRBD1 (6 bases). From germline, CDR1 is PRHDT and CDR2 FYEKMQ (reference sequence). Trimming stripped 2 bases from V and 2 bases from J, with 22 bases between. The CDR3 covers 18 residues.

This clone was seen a single time. This chain connects TRBV6-6 to TRBJ2-5; D is perhaps TRBD2 (5 bases). The germline CDR1 and CDR2 sequences are MNHNY and SVGAGI (reference sequence). This CDR3 region has 14 residues. V dropped 0 bases and J dropped 4 bases, with 9 bases sitting between them. CDR3: CASSYSKSGETQYF. The CDR3 region has the DNA TGTGCCAGCAGTTACTCGAAGAGCGGAGAGACCCAGTACTTC.

The chain uses TRBV10-3 and TRBJ2-7; D is perhaps TRBD2 (5 bases). CDR1 and CDR2 (germline): ENHRY, SYGVKD. The V end was cut by 4 bases, the J end by 1 base, with 17 bases between. The CDR3 loop spans 16 amino acids. CDR3 region: CAISGGEGGGSYEQYF. CDR3 nucleotide sequence: TGTGCCATCAGTGGTGGGGAAGGAGGAGGATCCTACGAGCAGTACTTC.

This clone was counted once. V gene TRBV6-5 combines with J gene TRBJ1-1, with D uncertain. Germline V gene sequence: CDR1 MNHEY, CDR2 SVGAGI. The CDR3 has 14 amino acids. Trimming pared 5 bases from V and 1 base from J, leaving 11 bases between. The CDR3 nucleotides read TGTGCCAGCAGTCCAAGTCGAAAGAACACTGAAGCTTTCTTT. Its protein is CASSPSRKNTEAFF.

The rearrangement uses TRBV5-6 and TRBJ2-7; 15 bases align to TRBD2. Germline V gene data show CDR1 as SGHDT and CDR2 as YYEEEE. V lost 4 bases, J lost 1 base, and 9 bases stayed unmatched. The length of the CDR3 is 18 residues. For the CDR3, the DNA is TGTGCCAGCAGCAGACAGGGACTAGCGGGAGGTTCTTCCTACGAGCAGTACTTC. This codes for CASSRQGLAGGSSYEQYF.

This chain joins TRBV12-3 or TRBV12-4 and TRBJ1-5; D is undetermined. The ends were cut back, 6 bases at V and 0 bases at J, with 6 bases in the middle. This CDR3 region has 13 residues. CDR3 residues: CASSRNSNQPQHF. In DNA form, the CDR3 reads TGTGCCAGCAGCCGGAATAGCAATCAGCCCCAGCATTTT.